The source of this T cell receptor beta chain is a study of blood T cell repertoires in COVID-19 (dated by TCRdb to 2018 to 2020). For context, the study as a whole: Collaborator samples came from the United States, Italy and Spain and covered acute and convalescent phases of COVID-19. The repertoires were released in a freely available public database meant as a resource for research on the immune response to SARS-CoV-2. Where HLA class I and class II types were available, the types were taken from metadata supplied by the sample provider, not from assay-based typing. Nearly every sample came with metadata listing a de-identified subject ID, COVID-19 status, age in years and sex. The samples were drawn from the first 160 participants of the ongoing ImmuneRACE study and from roughly 1,300 subjects provided by 6 global collaborators. The prospective study material was composed of cDNA or gDNA derived from T cells, B-cell-depleted T cells, or PBMCs. Deeply sampled blood TCRbeta repertoires from subjects exposed to, actively infected with, or recovered from COVID-19 were included in the dataset.

The germline V gene provides CDR1 SGHRS and CDR2 YFSETQ. Inclusive of the bounding cysteine and phenylalanine, the CDR3 is 13 residues long. The entry retains the CDR3 DNA only, 39 bases that are in frame from base 1. V ends up 3 bases short and J 1 base short, with an unmatched junction base count of 1. Concerning this clone itself: There is no known antigen for this receptor. No quality values exist for individual bases; no much larger clone is one base distant.

Overall results and qualifications from the work: The amount of clinical and demographic metadata varied by source and participant and was provided uncurated.

In Seattle, one collaborating source enrolled patients while the infection was active and tracked those patients longitudinally over the course of disease. Each collaborating institution followed its own protocols to collect whole blood in K2EDTA tubes. For TCRbeta analysis, collaborators shipped samples in one of three forms: frozen whole blood, isolated PBMCs, or DNA extracted from either of those sample types. TCRbeta CDR3 regions were amplified from genomic DNA using the immunoSEQ Assay, a bias-controlled multiplex PCR. In the authors' own workflow: The number of nucleated cells in each sample was estimated from the amplification of reference gene primers within the assay. To quantify the absolute abundance of each unique TCRbeta CDR3 rearrangement, sequence reads were collapsed and filtered. Productive Simpson clonality was computed per sample as the square root of Simpson's diversity index over productive rearrangements. TCRdb retrieved this table from immuneACCESS and kept in-frame rearrangements only. Not all clones are present; in checked studies, unresolved V genes account for under half, and no reason is known for the remainder. The V and J calls and clone size are taken from that table; D and trimming were inferred from the DNA. The sample records 40,000 or so clones, roughly 84% of which are singletons. 1.5% to 2% of the sample lies in the top ten.

The chain joins TRBV5-1 to TRBJ2-7; 7 central nucleotides agree with TRBD2. This TCR derives from a man between 60 and 75 years old with COVID-19, enrolled during active disease. Sequencing used peripheral blood. CDR3 protein: CASSYGGSYEQYF. The bases are TGCGCCAGCAGCTACGGGGGGTCCTACGAGCAGTACTTC. When the CDR3 is completed using the reference TRBV5-1 and TRBJ2-7 genes on either side, the full variable domain is KAGVTQTPRYLIKTRGQQVTLSCSPISGHRSVSWYQQTPGQGLQFLFEYFSETQRNKGNFPGRFSGRQFSNSRSEMNVSTLELGDSALYLCASSYGGSYEQYFGPGTRLTVT.